This passage covers 20 T cell receptor beta chains from one sample sequenced in a study of OX40 agonist ivuxolimab in advanced cancers. Some clones are missing from TCRdb's copy, which holds only in-frame ones; the method was immunoSEQ multiplex PCR. The sample has around 100,000 clones; approximately 90% are singletons. The material was CD4+ or CD8+ T cells sorted from blood, obtained in a trial of the OX40 agonist ivuxolimab. The source is an adult with an advanced solid tumor such as melanoma, head and neck, liver or kidney cancer.

The chain joins TRBV5-1 to TRBJ2-1; TRBD2 is a possible D gene (5 bases). V shed 3 bases and J shed 9 bases, with 22 bases lying between them. The CDR3 runs to 16 residues. From germline, CDR1 is SGHRS and CDR2 YFSETQ. The CDR3 region has the DNA TGCGCCAGCAGCTCAACCTACCACGGGGTGGTTTTTGAGCAGTTCTTC. This sequence encodes CASSSTYHGVVFEQFF.

The CDR3 DNA is TGTGCCAGCCGCCGTCGACAGGGGTACCAGCCCCAGCATTTT. Translating gives CASRRRQGYQPQHF. The chain carries TRBV6-5 and TRBJ1-5; 8 bases align to TRBD1. The CDR3 is made up of 14 amino acids. Germline lookup yields CDR1 MNHEY and CDR2 SVGAGI. Unmatched junction bases numbered 10, after V lost 8 bases and J lost 7 bases.

The chain combines TRBV6-5 with TRBJ2-7; TRBD2 matches at 8 bases. The junction had 9 bases not matched to a gene; V was cut back by 2 bases and J by 3 bases. The CDR3 is 16 residues long. The germline V gene has CDR1 MNHEY and CDR2 SVGAGI. CDR3: CASSYNRGTRVYEQYF. CDR3 nucleotide sequence: TGTGCCAGCAGTTACAATAGGGGGACTAGAGTCTACGAGCAGTACTTC.

V gene TRBV27 combines with J gene TRBJ2-2; D remains unclear. The CDR3 length is 16 residues. V lost 10 bases to trimming and J lost 6 bases, with 24 bases between them. Germline CDR1 and CDR2: MNHEY and SMNVEV (reference sequence). CDR3: CATQRADVSLAGELFF. CDR3 in DNA: TGTGCCACCCAGCGAGCTGATGTGTCTTTGGCCGGGGAGCTGTTTTTT.

The CDR3 nucleotides are TGCGCCCGACTGACAGGGAAAGTCTACGAGCAGTACTTC. Its translation is CARLTGKVYEQYF. This sequence joins TRBV10-1 and TRBJ2-7; 7 positions agree with TRBD1. Germline CDR1 WNHNN, CDR2 SYGVQD (reference sequence). The CDR3 is 13 amino acids. The trim removed 11 bases at V and 3 bases at J, leaving 10 bases unmatched.

V usage is TRBV19 and J usage is TRBJ2-7; unclear D gene. Germline CDR1 is LNHDA and CDR2 is SQIVND (reference sequence). Deletions cut 6 bases from V and 5 bases from J, with 17 bases between. CDR3 length: 14 residues. The CDR3 sequence: CASSSRAGANEQYF. CDR3 in DNA: TGTGCCAGTAGCTCAAGGGCCGGTGCTAACGAGCAGTACTTC.

The V call is TRBV9, the J call TRBJ1-5, with a tentative D call TRBD1 (6 bases). CDR3 length: 16 residues. V lost 0 bases, J lost 1 base, and 11 bases lay in between. The germline V gene has CDR1 SGDLS and CDR2 YYNGEE. This CDR3 is CASSVGEGGSNQPQHF. In DNA, the CDR3 is TGTGCCAGCAGCGTAGGCGAGGGGGGGAGCAATCAGCCCCAGCATTTT.

This CDR3 is CASSRLDRDTHEQYF. The CDR3 DNA is TGTGCCAGCAGCCGTCTGGACAGGGATACTCACGAGCAGTACTTC. The chain is built from TRBV11-1 and TRBJ2-7; 8 positions match TRBD1. V lost 5 bases to trimming and J lost 5 bases; unmatched junction nucleotides: 11. This CDR3 region has 15 residues. Germline CDR1 is SGHAT and CDR2 is FQDESV (reference sequence).

This clone was detected only once. The CDR3 here is CASSPYTGTARTYEQYF. The CDR3 DNA follows: TGTGCCAGTAGTCCTTATACCGGGACAGCGCGAACCTACGAGCAGTACTTC. This sequence joins TRBV19 and TRBJ2-7; 7 bases are a match to TRBD1. This CDR3 is 17 amino acids long. From germline, CDR1 is LNHDA and CDR2 SQIVND (reference sequence). The trim removed 5 bases at V and 2 bases at J, leaving 15 bases unmatched.

The chain has TRBV4-1 and TRBJ2-1, with D perhaps matching TRBD2 (6 bases). This CDR3 contains 16 residues. The germline gives CDR1 MGHRA, CDR2 YSYEKL. Trimming shortened V by 4 bases and J by 11 bases, and 24 bases separated the two germline ends. CDR3 nucleotides: TGCGCCAGCAGCCGGCCCACGGGGTTGGGCGGGACCAAGCAGTTCTTC. Its protein product is CASSRPTGLGGTKQFF.

J is TRBJ1-3 and V is TRBV27; no clear D gene. The germline gives CDR1 MNHEY, CDR2 SMNVEV (reference sequence). This CDR3 spans 15 amino acids. V lost 6 bases and J lost 2, with 14 bases in between. CDR3 in amino acids: CASREKIAAGNTIYF. CDR3 bases: TGTGCCAGCAGGGAGAAAATCGCAGCTGGAAACACCATATATTTT.

The chain recombines TRBV18 with TRBJ2-5; 8 bases are a match to TRBD1. The CDR3 length is 16 residues. CDR1 KGHSH and CDR2 LQKENI come from the germline V gene. V lost 3 bases to trimming and J lost 0 bases; unmatched junction nucleotides: 6. CDR3 sequence reads: CASSPFRDRYQETQYF. The CDR3 nucleotides are TGTGCCAGCTCACCCTTCCGGGACAGGTACCAAGAGACCCAGTACTTC.

The CDR3 DNA follows: TGTGCCAGTAGTATGTATGGTAGCGGGTCGTCGAACACCGGGGAGCTGTTTTTT. Translated: CASSMYGSGSSNTGELFF. This chain joins TRBV19 and TRBJ2-2; TRBD2 matches at 7 bases. The ends lost 3 bases at V and 0 bases at J; junction bases unmatched: 10. The CDR3 contains 18 residues. CDR1 and CDR2 (germline): LNHDA, SQIVND (reference sequence).

The chain's CDR3 is CASSSFTGTPVGQYF. The CDR3 bases are TGTGCCAGCAGCTCCTTTACCGGGACTCCAGTGGGGCAGTACTTC. The rearrangement links TRBV28 to TRBJ2-7, with TRBD2 as a possible D gene (6 bases). This CDR3 region has 15 residues. CDR1 is MDHEN and CDR2 is SYDVKM in the germline V gene. V lost 6 bases, J lost 9 bases, and 24 bases lay in between.

V is TRBV7-9 and J is TRBJ1-3; D gene ambiguous. The germline V and J ends were trimmed by 3 bases and 2 bases, with 8 bases remaining between them. In germline, CDR1 is SEHNR, CDR2 FQNEAQ (reference sequence). CDR3 length equals 14 residues. As DNA, the CDR3 is TGTGCCAGCAGCTTCGTGGGAGCTGGAAACACCATATATTTT. Translated, it gives CASSFVGAGNTIYF.

The chain is built from TRBV19 and TRBJ2-6; D might be TRBD1 (5 bases). Trimming removed 8 bases at V and 0 bases at J, with 11 bases between. CDR1 and CDR2 (germline): LNHDA, SQIVND (reference sequence). The CDR3 loop spans 15 amino acids. The CDR3 DNA is TGTGCCAGTGGGGCAGGATACTCTGGGGCCAACGTCCTGACTTTC. This gives the protein CASGAGYSGANVLTF.

The rearrangement uses TRBV5-6 and TRBJ2-5; tentatively, D is TRBD1 (6 bases). The germline gives CDR1 SGHDT, CDR2 YYEEEE. The CDR3 extends over 14 amino acids. Trimming took 0 bases from V and 2 from J, leaving 8 bases between them. The CDR3 DNA is TGTGCCAGCAGCTTGGCGGACAGTCAAGAGACCCAGTACTTC. This translates into CASSLADSQETQYF.

This chain joins TRBV10-3 and TRBJ2-1; tentatively, D is TRBD2 (5 bases). There are 15 residues in the CDR3. The V gene lost 5 bases and the J gene lost 10 bases, with 21 bases spanning the gap. The germline V gene has CDR1 ENHRY and CDR2 SYGVKD. CDR3 nucleotides: TGTGCCATCAGTAATATCGGATTGACGGGAAGCGAGCAGTTCTTC. Translated, it gives CAISNIGLTGSEQFF.

This chain uses TRBV7-8 with TRBJ2-7; 10 nucleotides align to TRBD2. The V gene end was trimmed by 0 bases and the J gene end by 1 base; junction bases not matched to a gene: 9. The V gene's germline CDR1 is SGHVS and CDR2 FQNEAQ. CDR3 length: 18 residues. The CDR3 reads CASSLAVSGLAKSYEQYF. In DNA form, the CDR3 reads TGTGCCAGCAGCTTAGCGGTCTCGGGACTAGCGAAATCCTACGAGCAGTACTTC.

The J gene is TRBJ2-7, the V gene TRBV20-1; D gene ambiguous. CDR1 DFQATT and CDR2 SNEGSKA come from the germline V gene (reference sequence). The CDR3 has 9 residues. Trimming shortened V by 0 bases and J by 7 bases, and 1 base separated the two germline ends. The CDR3 sequence is CSARDEQYF. CDR3 nucleotides: TGCAGTGCTAGAGATGAGCAGTACTTC.